Listed below are T cell receptor beta chains from one sample, sequenced in a study of blood T cell repertoires in COVID-19. This table comes from immunoSEQ multiplex PCR, and its TCRdb copy is limited to in-frame clones, with some not included. The sample holds 400,000 or so clones, 85% to 90% seen once. The sequenced sample was peripheral blood. All receptors come from a man aged 18 to 35 with COVID-19, enrolled during active disease. The CDR3 runs from the conserved cysteine through the conserved F or W. The D gene is left open where the match is weak. Clone sizes are given selectively: once, few, many, or a class where the clone is expanded.

NA | TRBJ2-1 | few | TRBV6-2/TRBV6-3 | CASSYQAHNEQFF | TGTGCCAGCAGTTACCAGGCCCACAATGAGCAGTTCTTC
NA | TRBJ2-1 | NA | TRBV11-3 | CASSARGEGYNEQFF | TGTGCCAGCAGCGCCAGGGGTGAGGGGTACAATGAGCAGTTCTTC
TRBD1 | TRBJ2-1 | NA | TRBV5-1 | CASSRTGAGNNEQFF | TGCGCCAGCAGCAGGACAGGGGCTGGGAACAATGAGCAGTTCTTC
NA | TRBJ1-6 | NA | TRBV6-6 | CASSSTGAYNSPLHF | TGTGCCAGCAGCTCGACAGGTGCCTATAATTCACCCCTCCACTTT
NA | TRBJ1-2 | once | TRBV5-6 | CASSSYLQGLHYGYTF | TGTGCCAGCAGTTCATATCTCCAGGGGCTCCACTATGGCTACACCTTC
NA | TRBJ2-7 | once | TRBV25-1 | CASSSGVYEQYF | TGTGCCAGCAGTTCAGGGGTCTACGAGCAGTACTTC
TRBD1 | TRBJ1-5 | NA | TRBV2 | CASSAGQGGQPQHF | TGTGCCAGCAGTGCCGGACAGGGGGGACAGCCCCAGCATTTT
TRBD2 | TRBJ2-2 | NA | TRBV6-5 | CASSYESGMHTGELFF | TGTGCCAGCAGTTACGAGAGCGGGATGCACACCGGGGAGCTGTTTTTT
NA | TRBJ1-1 | NA | TRBV6-7 | CASSYFYEAFF | TGTGCCAGCAGTTACTTCTATGAAGCTTTCTTT
NA | TRBJ1-1 | NA | TRBV5-1 | CASSWQENTEAFF | TGCGCCAGCAGCTGGCAGGAGAACACTGAAGCTTTCTTT
TRBD1 | TRBJ1-2 | NA | TRBV2 | CASSVGFAEQGNSGYTF | TGTGCCAGCAGTGTAGGTTTTGCTGAACAGGGGAACTCTGGCTACACCTTC
NA | TRBJ1-5 | NA | TRBV5-6 | CASSLYGHPNQPQHF | TGTGCCAGCAGCTTGTACGGACATCCCAATCAGCCCCAGCATTTT
NA | TRBJ2-2 | NA | TRBV5-5 | CASSPFSGNTGELFF | TGTGCCAGCAGCCCCTTCAGCGGGAACACCGGGGAGCTGTTTTTT
TRBD1 | TRBJ2-5 | NA | TRBV11-2 | CASRLGQGLHQETQYF | TGTGCCAGCAGACTGGGACAGGGCCTACACCAAGAGACCCAGTACTTC
TRBD1 | TRBJ1-1 | NA | TRBV2 | CASSRTGFGEAFF | TGTGCCAGCAGCAGGACAGGGTTCGGTGAAGCTTTCTTT
NA | TRBJ1-4 | once | TRBV5-6 | CASSLLQGLNEKLFF | TGTGCCAGCAGCTTGCTGCAGGGCTTAAATGAAAAACTGTTTTTT
TRBD1 | TRBJ1-1 | few | TRBV7-9 | CASTTQGAGEAFF | TGTGCCAGCACGACCCAGGGGGCAGGTGAAGCTTTCTTT
NA | TRBJ2-3 | NA | TRBV27 | CASGANPGVGVTQYF | TGTGCCAGCGGTGCCAATCCGGGAGTAGGGGTTACGCAGTATTTT
TRBD2 | TRBJ2-1 | NA | TRBV30 | CAWKSSGRADEQFF | TGTGCCTGGAAGTCTAGCGGGAGGGCGGATGAGCAGTTCTTC
NA | TRBJ2-5 | NA | TRBV10-2 | CASSDSRETQYF | TGCGCCAGCAGTGACAGTCGTGAGACCCAGTACTTC
TRBD1 | TRBJ2-1 | NA | TRBV12-3/TRBV12-4 | CASSLTGVSEQFF | TGTGCCAGCAGCCTAACAGGGGTTAGTGAGCAGTTCTTC
TRBD2 | TRBJ2-2 | NA | TRBV7-2 | CASSSGTRTGELFF | TGTGCCAGCAGCTCCGGGACTAGGACCGGGGAGCTGTTTTTT
TRBD2 | TRBJ2-7 | NA | TRBV7-9 | CASSLARDWGGSYEQYF | TGTGCCAGCAGCTTAGCGCGCGATTGGGGGGGATCCTACGAGCAGTACTTC
NA | TRBJ1-2 | NA | TRBV14 | CASSPLYLSGGYTF | TGTGCCAGCAGCCCGTTGTATCTCTCAGGAGGCTACACCTTC
TRBD2 | TRBJ2-7 | NA | TRBV28 | CASIPGGTYEQYF | TGTGCCAGCATTCCGGGAGGGACCTACGAGCAGTACTTC
TRBD1 | TRBJ1-5 | NA | TRBV30 | CAWSAGTGDGQPQHF | TGTGCCTGGAGTGCGGGGACAGGGGACGGGCAGCCCCAGCATTTT
TRBD1 | TRBJ2-5 | NA | TRBV19 | CASSHPGQAQETQYF | TGTGCCAGTAGTCATCCGGGACAGGCACAAGAGACCCAGTACTTC
NA | TRBJ2-3 | NA | TRBV14 | CASSSGQHTDTQYF | TGTGCCAGCAGCTCAGGACAGCACACAGATACGCAGTATTTT
NA | TRBJ1-4 | NA | TRBV2 | CASSEWGGEKLFF | TGTGCCAGCAGTGAATGGGGGGGTGAAAAACTGTTTTTT
NA | TRBJ2-1 | NA | TRBV6-5 | CASSTRGQGGEQFF | TGTGCCAGCAGTACCCGGGGCCAGGGGGGTGAGCAGTTCTTC
NA | TRBJ1-5 | NA | TRBV6-5 | CASSSPKGGSNQPQHF | TGTGCCAGCAGTTCACCCAAGGGGGGGAGCAATCAGCCCCAGCATTTT
NA | TRBJ1-4 | NA | TRBV9 | CASSVASGIGEKLFF | TGTGCCAGCAGCGTAGCGTCAGGGATAGGGGAAAAACTGTTTTTT
TRBD1 | TRBJ2-7 | NA | TRBV2 | CASSRQGARSEQYF | TGTGCCAGCAGTAGACAGGGGGCGCGTTCCGAGCAGTACTTC
NA | TRBJ2-7 | NA | TRBV19 | CASSPWGSGYEQYF | TGTGCCAGTAGTCCCTGGGGTAGCGGCTACGAGCAGTACTTC
NA | TRBJ1-1 | once | TRBV5-5 | CASSFRQLNTEAFF | TGTGCCAGCAGCTTCCGACAGCTCAACACTGAAGCTTTCTTT
TRBD2 | TRBJ2-3 | NA | TRBV3-1/TRBV3-2 | CASSPRLASWADTQYF | TGTGCCAGCAGCCCCCGACTAGCATCGTGGGCAGATACGCAGTATTTT
TRBD1 | TRBJ1-2 | NA | TRBV7-9 | CASSFAGQDLYGYTF | TGTGCCAGCAGCTTTGCGGGACAGGATCTCTATGGCTACACCTTC
TRBD2 | TRBJ2-7 | NA | TRBV24-1 | CATSDLRGGDEQYF | TGTGCCACCAGTGATTTGCGGGGGGGGGACGAGCAGTACTTC
NA | TRBJ1-2 | NA | TRBV11-2 | CASSLGQRNGYTF | TGTGCCAGCAGCTTAGGGCAGCGTAATGGCTACACCTTC
NA | TRBJ1-6 | NA | TRBV6-5 | CASSYSAGKGSPLHF | TGTGCCAGCAGTTACTCAGCCGGGAAAGGTTCACCCCTCCACTTT
NA | TRBJ2-5 | NA | TRBV10-3 | CAISDIQRLGETQYF | TGTGCCATCAGTGATATACAGCGGCTTGGAGAGACCCAGTACTTC
NA | TRBJ2-7 | NA | TRBV5-1 | CASSLGGPLEQYF | TGCGCCAGCAGCTTAGGGGGTCCCCTCGAGCAGTACTTC
TRBD1 | TRBJ1-1 | NA | TRBV24-1 | CATSRSQGGQGRREAFF | TGTGCCACCAGTAGATCCCAGGGGGGACAGGGGCGCCGCGAAGCTTTCTTT
TRBD1 | TRBJ2-2 | once | TRBV6-5 | CASSYSRQGWGELFF | TGTGCCAGCAGTTACTCGAGACAGGGTTGGGGGGAGCTGTTTTTT
NA | TRBJ2-3 | NA | TRBV27 | CASTLTPAGRTDTQYF | TGTGCCAGCACCTTAACCCCTGCGGGGCGGACAGATACGCAGTATTTT
NA | TRBJ1-5 | NA | TRBV6-5 | CASSWTGNQPQHF | TGTGCCAGCAGCTGGACGGGGAATCAGCCCCAGCATTTT
NA | TRBJ2-2 | NA | TRBV25-1 | CASTEYPGELFF | TGTGCCAGCACGGAGTATCCCGGGGAGCTGTTTTTT
NA | TRBJ2-7 | NA | TRBV20-1 | CSASIVPSRQDYEQYF | TGCAGTGCTAGTATAGTACCCAGCCGACAGGACTACGAGCAGTACTTC
TRBD2 | TRBJ2-3 | NA | TRBV7-3 | CASSAGLARTDTQYF | TGTGCCAGCAGCGCGGGACTAGCGAGGACAGATACGCAGTATTTT
TRBD1 | TRBJ2-7 | once | TRBV18 | CASSPTRDSVYEQYF | TGTGCCAGCTCACCGACACGGGACAGCGTCTACGAGCAGTACTTC
TRBD2 | TRBJ2-5 | NA | TRBV19 | CASSRPSGGVETQYF | TGTGCCAGTAGTCGTCCCAGCGGGGGAGTAGAGACCCAGTACTTC
NA | TRBJ1-3 | NA | TRBV7-9 | CASSLEHPSGNTIYF | TGTGCCAGCAGCTTAGAGCACCCCTCTGGAAACACCATATATTTT
NA | TRBJ2-3 | NA | TRBV25-1 | CASSELEGGKDTQYF | TGTGCCAGCAGTGAATTAGAGGGAGGAAAAGATACGCAGTATTTT
NA | TRBJ1-4 | NA | TRBV5-1 | CASSLTGTREKLFF | TGCGCCAGCAGCTTGACTGGGACTCGTGAAAAACTGTTTTTT
TRBD1 | TRBJ1-2 | once | TRBV5-1 | CASSLETGVGYGYTF | TGCGCCAGCAGCTTGGAGACAGGGGTGGGCTATGGCTACACCTTC